The T cell receptor (beta chain) under discussion was sequenced for a study of shared clonotypes between healthy human individuals. Original processing notes: Without quality scores, immunoSEQ junctional reads could not be filtered like full-length reads. Here immunoSEQ multiplex PCR was the method, and the copy in TCRdb shows in-frame clones only, minus some. That table gives V, J and clone size, and the DNA gave D and trimming. The sample carries 730,000 or so clones, about 78% recorded once. Donors had no recently reported acute infections or vaccinations and were HIV-negative. CDR1 and CDR2 from the germline V gene are SGHDT and YYEEEE. J gave up 6 bases and V 4 bases, and 6 bases lay outside the gene matches. CDR3 length: 15 amino acids.

The genes are TRBV5-6 and TRBJ1-4; the match to TRBD1 covers 10 bases. Sequences were obtained from memory CD4+ T cells sorted from blood. Subset reported: CD45RA-negative fraction. This clonotype originated in a woman in her twenties or thirties in good health. The CDR3 reads CASSLVGTGDEKLFF. The DNA for the CDR3 is TGTGCCAGCAGCCTAGTGGGGACAGGGGATGAAAAACTGTTTTTT.